The rows below give T cell receptor beta chains drawn from one sample of a study of blood T cell repertoires in COVID-19. TCRdb's copy holds only in-frame clones and misses some; the assay was immunoSEQ multiplex PCR. Of 250,000 to 350,000 clones listed, approximately 91% are singletons. The specimen sequenced was peripheral blood. These receptors originate from a woman younger than 45 with COVID-19, enrolled during active disease. The CDR3 runs from the conserved cysteine through the conserved F or W. The D gene is left open where the match is weak. Some rows mark clone size as missing; the rest say once, few, many or name a class of expanded clone.

j_call: TRBJ2-5; v_call: TRBV7-9; d_call: -; clone_size: -; cdr3_aa: CASSFEEQAETQYF; cdr3_nt: TGTGCCAGCAGCTTCGAGGAACAGGCGGAGACCCAGTACTTC
j_call: TRBJ2-2; v_call: TRBV4-1; d_call: TRBD2; clone_size: -; cdr3_aa: CASSQRGGSGTGELFF; cdr3_nt: TGCGCCAGCAGCCAAAGGGGCGGGAGTGGCACCGGGGAGCTGTTTTTT
j_call: TRBJ2-2; v_call: TRBV24-1; d_call: -; clone_size: -; cdr3_aa: CATVDSNTGELFF; cdr3_nt: TGTGCCACCGTGGACAGTAACACCGGGGAGCTGTTTTTT
j_call: TRBJ1-1; v_call: TRBV30; d_call: -; clone_size: -; cdr3_aa: CAWRGDLYEAFF; cdr3_nt: TGTGCCTGGAGGGGAGACTTATATGAAGCTTTCTTT
j_call: TRBJ2-5; v_call: TRBV12-3/TRBV12-4; d_call: -; clone_size: -; cdr3_aa: CASSPLEGETQYF; cdr3_nt: TGTGCCAGCAGTCCTCTCGAGGGAGAGACCCAGTACTTC
j_call: TRBJ1-6; v_call: TRBV30; d_call: -; clone_size: -; cdr3_aa: CAWSVRVNSPLHF; cdr3_nt: TGTGCCTGGAGTGTCAGGGTTAATTCACCCCTCCACTTT
j_call: TRBJ1-6; v_call: TRBV9; d_call: -; clone_size: -; cdr3_aa: CASSVDLRGRNSPLHF; cdr3_nt: TGTGCCAGCAGCGTAGACTTGCGGGGGCGAAATTCACCCCTCCACTTT
j_call: TRBJ1-1; v_call: TRBV10-3; d_call: TRBD1; clone_size: -; cdr3_aa: CAISLHRDRDTEAFF; cdr3_nt: TGTGCCATCAGTTTGCACCGGGACAGGGACACTGAAGCTTTCTTT
j_call: TRBJ2-7; v_call: TRBV13; d_call: TRBD1; clone_size: -; cdr3_aa: CASSSTDRDFYEQYF; cdr3_nt: TGTGCCAGCAGCTCGACGGACAGGGACTTCTACGAGCAGTACTTC
j_call: TRBJ1-1; v_call: TRBV29-1; d_call: TRBD1; clone_size: -; cdr3_aa: CSARDRMNTEAFF; cdr3_nt: TGCAGCGCCAGGGACAGGATGAACACTGAAGCTTTCTTT
j_call: TRBJ1-1; v_call: TRBV6-5; d_call: -; clone_size: -; cdr3_aa: CASTGGNTEAFF; cdr3_nt: TGTGCCAGCACCGGCGGAAACACTGAAGCTTTCTTT
j_call: TRBJ2-5; v_call: TRBV6-2/TRBV6-3; d_call: TRBD1; clone_size: -; cdr3_aa: CASSTGTVEETQYF; cdr3_nt: TGTGCCAGCAGTACCGGGACAGTTGAGGAGACCCAGTACTTC
j_call: TRBJ1-4; v_call: TRBV6-4; d_call: TRBD1; clone_size: once; cdr3_aa: CASSITGGEEKLFF; cdr3_nt: TGTGCCAGCAGTATAACAGGGGGCGAGGAAAAACTGTTTTTT
j_call: TRBJ1-4; v_call: TRBV18; d_call: TRBD1; clone_size: once; cdr3_aa: CASSTGTGNEKLFF; cdr3_nt: TGTGCCAGCTCAACCGGGACAGGGAATGAAAAACTGTTTTTT
j_call: TRBJ2-1; v_call: TRBV7-2; d_call: TRBD2; clone_size: -; cdr3_aa: CASGVGAGVEQFF; cdr3_nt: TGTGCCAGCGGGGTCGGAGCGGGAGTGGAGCAGTTCTTC
j_call: TRBJ2-1; v_call: TRBV5-1; d_call: TRBD2; clone_size: -; cdr3_aa: CASSLDGGSRNEQFF; cdr3_nt: TGCGCCAGCAGCTTGGATGGCGGGAGTCGCAATGAGCAGTTCTTC